This T cell receptor (beta chain) was recorded in a study of response to subunit inactivated influenza vaccine. TCRdb passed the RT-PCR reads through MiXCR, listing each CDR3 protein once. This sample has under 550,000 distinct CDR3 sequences; less than 8% occur once, and the top ten carry roughly 13%. Trimming took 0 bases from V and 7 from J, leaving 11 bases between them. There are 14 residues in the CDR3. The germline CDR1 and CDR2 sequences are SGDLS and YYNGEE. Concerning this clonotype itself: Its antigen is unidentified.

Points from the study as a whole: There was a suggestion from the authors that each seasonal influenza vaccination recruits few new T cells.

The V call is TRBV9, the J call TRBJ2-4; TRBD1 might be the D (6 bases). The source of this sequence is a man aged 50 to 69 who received an inactivated influenza vaccine. The sample was PBMCs from blood, taken 23 months after vaccination. Here the CDR3 reads CASSVATGMNIQYF. DNA of the CDR3: TGTGCCAGCAGCGTAGCTACAGGGATGAACATTCAGTACTTC.